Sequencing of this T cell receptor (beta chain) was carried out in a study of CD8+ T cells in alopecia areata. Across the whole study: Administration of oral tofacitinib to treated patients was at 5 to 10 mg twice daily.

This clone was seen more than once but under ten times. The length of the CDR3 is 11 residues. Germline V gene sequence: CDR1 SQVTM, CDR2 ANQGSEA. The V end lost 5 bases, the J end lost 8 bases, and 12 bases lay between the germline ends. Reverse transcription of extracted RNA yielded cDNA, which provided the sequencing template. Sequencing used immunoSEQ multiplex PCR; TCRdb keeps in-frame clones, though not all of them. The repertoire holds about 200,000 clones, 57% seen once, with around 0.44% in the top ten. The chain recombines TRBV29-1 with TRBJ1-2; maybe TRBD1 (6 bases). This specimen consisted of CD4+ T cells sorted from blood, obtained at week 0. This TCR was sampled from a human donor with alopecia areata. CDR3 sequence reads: CSVTGAEGYTF. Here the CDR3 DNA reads TGCAGCGTTACGGGGGCGGAAGGCTACACCTTC.